This is a list of T cell receptor beta chains from one sample in a study of blood T cell repertoires in COVID-19. The repertoire was sequenced with immunoSEQ multiplex PCR; TCRdb's copy has only in-frame clones and lacks some. The sample holds about 120,000 clones, around 83% seen once. What was sequenced was PBMCs or T cells enriched from blood (not recorded which). These receptors were taken from a woman in her twenties or thirties who had recovered from COVID-19. Both conserved end residues are part of each CDR3. The order of the fields is J gene, D gene, clone size, V gene, CDR3 DNA, CDR3 protein. D genes are given only for firm matches. Size is stated for part of the rows, as once, few or many counts, or as a class when the clone is expanded.

TRBJ2-1	-	-	TRBV6-1	TGTGCCAGCAGTGAAAACATCTATGAGCAGTTCTTC	CASSENIYEQFF
TRBJ2-1	TRBD2	-	TRBV7-9	TGTGCCAGCAGGGGGGGGAATGAGCAGTTCTTC	CASRGGNEQFF
TRBJ2-3	-	-	TRBV5-1	TGCGCCAGCAGCTTGGGAGACCTAGTGCGAGATACGCAGTATTTT	CASSLGDLVRDTQYF
TRBJ1-4	-	-	TRBV4-3	TGCGCCAGCAGCCACGATGACAGCCTGCATGAAAAACTGTTTTTT	CASSHDDSLHEKLFF
TRBJ2-1	-	-	TRBV7-6	TGTGCCAGCAGCTTAGTGGTTCAGGCCTCCTACAATGAGCAGTTCTTC	CASSLVVQASYNEQFF
TRBJ1-4	TRBD1	-	TRBV9	TGTGCCAGCAGCGCTCGACAGGGCCTCGAAAAACTGTTTTTT	CASSARQGLEKLFF
TRBJ2-6	TRBD2	-	TRBV6-2/TRBV6-3	TGTGCCAGCAGTTACGTGACTAGCACTTCTGGGGCCAACGTCCTGACTTTC	CASSYVTSTSGANVLTF
TRBJ1-4	-	-	TRBV25-1	TGTGCCAGCAGGGAGACGGGAACCTTTAATGAAAAACTGTTTTTT	CASRETGTFNEKLFF
TRBJ2-5	TRBD1	-	TRBV27	TGTGCCAGCAGCCTGGACAGGGGGCTAGAGACCCAGTACTTC	CASSLDRGLETQYF
TRBJ2-3	TRBD2	-	TRBV28	TGTGCCAGCAGTCTTCGGGGGTCGGGGACTAGCACGCAGTATTTT	CASSLRGSGTSTQYF
TRBJ2-5	TRBD2	-	TRBV7-2	TGTGCCAGCAGCGCTAGCGGGAGTAGAGAGACCCAGTACTTC	CASSASGSRETQYF
TRBJ2-7	TRBD1	-	TRBV10-3	TGTGCCATCAGTGTGGGGACAGGGTCCCACGAGCAGTACTTC	CAISVGTGSHEQYF
TRBJ1-1	-	-	TRBV5-1	TGCGCCAGCAGCCTCCGGTCAGGGGCGAACACTGAAGCTTTCTTT	CASSLRSGANTEAFF
TRBJ1-6	-	-	TRBV7-3	TGTGCCAGCAGCCCAACTCCGGGTCCAGATTCACCCCTCCACTTT	CASSPTPGPDSPLHF
TRBJ1-5	TRBD1	-	TRBV2	TGTGCCAGCAGTTCACAGGGGGGCAATCAGCCCCAGCATTTT	CASSSQGGNQPQHF
TRBJ1-3	TRBD1	-	TRBV10-3	TGTGCCATCAGCCCACAGGGGGACGGAAACACCATATATTTT	CAISPQGDGNTIYF
TRBJ2-7	-	-	TRBV5-6	TGTGCCAGCAGCCCTGAACTAGTCCCCTACGAGCAGTACTTC	CASSPELVPYEQYF
TRBJ2-1	TRBD1	-	TRBV29-1	TGCAGCGTTGAACAGGGGGCGCGGTATGAGCAGTTCTTC	CSVEQGARYEQFF
TRBJ2-3	TRBD2	-	TRBV19	TGTGCCAGTAGTTCGGGGACTAGCGGGGTCTACACAGATACGCAGTATTTT	CASSSGTSGVYTDTQYF
TRBJ1-1	-	-	TRBV19	TGTGCCAGTAGGGGGAGGGGAGAGAACACTGAAGCTTTCTTT	CASRGRGENTEAFF
TRBJ1-1	-	few	TRBV29-1	TGCAGCGTTGTACACCGGGAGGGAACTGAAGCTTTCTTT	CSVVHREGTEAFF
TRBJ1-4	TRBD1	-	TRBV19	TGTGCCAGTAGCCCCGACAGGGGAAGTGAAAAACTGTTTTTT	CASSPDRGSEKLFF
TRBJ1-2	-	-	TRBV30	TGTGCCTGGAGTCGCCAGGGTTATGGCTACACCTTC	CAWSRQGYGYTF
TRBJ2-2	TRBD2	-	TRBV4-3	TGCGCCAGCAGCTTAAGACGGGGGGACGGTACCCGAGGGGAGCTGTTTTTT	CASSLRRGDGTRGELFF
TRBJ2-2	-	few	TRBV6-2/TRBV6-3	TGTGCCAGCAGCCCTAGTAGAACTGCGGGCACCGGGGAGCTGTTTTTT	CASSPSRTAGTGELFF
TRBJ1-6	TRBD1	-	TRBV6-2/TRBV6-3	TGTGCCAGCAGTTACGGGACAGGGTCAACCCTCCACTTT	CASSYGTGSTLHF
TRBJ1-5	-	-	TRBV20-1	TGCAGTGCTAGTACGACAGGTAGCAATCAGCCCCAGCATTTT	CSASTTGSNQPQHF
TRBJ1-3	-	once	TRBV3-1/TRBV3-2	TGTGCCAGCAGCCAAGATCGCCGGCCGGGGGGAAACACCATATATTTT	CASSQDRRPGGNTIYF
TRBJ1-2	-	-	TRBV12-3/TRBV12-4	TGTGCCAGCAGGTTCGGGGGTAGCGGCTACACCTTC	CASRFGGSGYTF
TRBJ1-5	TRBD1	once	TRBV15	TGTGCCACCAGCAGGGGGCGGACAGGGAATCAGCCCCAGCATTTT	CATSRGRTGNQPQHF
TRBJ2-2	TRBD2	once	TRBV19	TGTGCCAGTAGTACCCGACTAGCGATCAGCGCGAACACCGGGGAGCTGTTTTTT	CASSTRLAISANTGELFF
TRBJ2-1	TRBD1	once	TRBV14	TGTGCCAGCAGCCAAGCCTTGGGACAGGGGGGTTCCCCGGATTCCTACAATGAGCAGTTCTTC	CASSQALGQGGSPDSYNEQFF
TRBJ2-1	-	once	TRBV19	TGTGCCAGTACGTTGCGGATTCACTCCTACAATGAGCAGTTCTTC	CASTLRIHSYNEQFF
TRBJ2-5	-	few	TRBV7-6	TGTGCCAGCAGCTTAGGTTGGGCCCAAGAGACCCAGTACTTC	CASSLGWAQETQYF
TRBJ2-4	TRBD1	-	TRBV3-1/TRBV3-2	TGTGCCAGCAGCCAGGGCTGGACAGGGTACAAAAACATTCAGTACTTC	CASSQGWTGYKNIQYF
TRBJ2-1	TRBD1	-	TRBV4-1	TGCGCCAGCAGCCAGGAACAGGGGGCCAGGTACAATGAGCAGTTCTTC	CASSQEQGARYNEQFF
TRBJ2-7	TRBD2	-	TRBV7-8	TGTGCCAGCACCCCTTCGAGGACTAGCGGCCCCTACGAGCAGTACTTC	CASTPSRTSGPYEQYF